The 7 T cell receptor beta chains below come from one sample, sequenced in a study of cytomegalovirus exposure and HLA in healthy donors. PCR involved 60 Vbeta and 13 Jbeta primers. Sequenced by immunoSEQ multiplex PCR; TCRdb stores in-frame clones only, minus some. The sample contains roughly 120,000 clones, roughly 77% of which appear only once. The sequenced sample was PBMCs. The receptors were gathered from a man aged 35-49 years in good health and CMV-seronegative.

The CDR3 spells CASSLDLAGALDTQYF. The CDR3 nucleotides read TGTGCCAGCAGCTTAGATTTGGCGGGGGCCCTAGATACGCAGTATTTT. This chain uses TRBV11-2 with TRBJ2-3; D might be TRBD2 (7 bases). Germline V gene sequence: CDR1 SGHAT, CDR2 FQNNGV. Trimming cost V 0 bases and J 5 bases, with 15 bases left between them. The CDR3 runs 16 residues.

J is TRBJ2-7 and V is TRBV28; 14 positions match TRBD2. Germline V gene lookup returns CDR1 MDHEN and CDR2 SYDVKM. The CDR3 length is 16 residues. V lost 6 bases, J lost 7 bases, and 11 bases stayed unmatched. The CDR3 loop reads CASREPGLAGVREQYF. As DNA, the CDR3 is TGTGCCAGCAGGGAACCGGGACTAGCGGGAGTCCGGGAGCAGTACTTC.

The V call is TRBV30, the J call TRBJ1-5; 9 nucleotides match TRBD1. Trimming at V came to 4 bases and at J to 4 bases, leaving 5 bases not matched to a gene. CDR1 and CDR2 (germline): GTSNPN, SVGIG (reference sequence). The CDR3 covers 14 residues. This CDR3 is CAWTGQGQNQPQHF. In DNA form, the CDR3 reads TGTGCCTGGACCGGACAGGGGCAAAATCAGCCCCAGCATTTT.

The chain uses TRBV29-1 and TRBJ1-1, with 7 bases matching TRBD1. The V gene end was trimmed by 8 bases and the J gene end by 2 bases; junction bases not matched to a gene: 8. Per germline, CDR1 SQVTM and CDR2 ANQGSEA. The CDR3 loop spans 13 amino acids. CDR3 sequence: CSSNRGQNTEAFF. CDR3 DNA: TGCAGCTCAAACAGGGGTCAAAACACTGAAGCTTTCTTT.

The V gene is TRBV11-2, the J gene TRBJ2-3, with TRBD1 matching over 7 bases. The CDR3 is 17 amino acids. The J segment lost 2 bases and the V segment lost 0 bases, leaving 8 bases of the junction unmatched. Per the germline V gene, CDR1 is SGHAT and CDR2 is FQNNGV. This chain's CDR3 is CASSLDLPGGATDTQYF. The CDR3 bases are TGTGCCAGCAGCTTAGATCTTCCAGGGGGTGCCACAGATACGCAGTATTTT.

The rearrangement links TRBV6-1 to TRBJ2-6; TRBD1 might be the D (6 bases). The V end was cut by 6 bases, the J end by 0 bases, with 9 bases between. The germline V gene encodes CDR1 MNHNS and CDR2 SASEGT. The CDR3 is made up of 15 amino acids. CDR3 sequence: CASRSDSSGANVLTF. The CDR3 nucleotides read TGTGCCAGCAGATCGGACAGCTCTGGGGCCAACGTCCTGACTTTC.

This chain joins TRBV28 and TRBJ2-7, with D maybe TRBD1 (5 bases). Germline V gene lookup returns CDR1 MDHEN and CDR2 SYDVKM. V lost 6 bases and J lost 5, with 14 bases in between. This CDR3 spans 13 amino acids. The CDR3 coding sequence is TGTGCCAGCAGCCCCGCCAGGGAACACGAGCAGTACTTC. This sequence encodes CASSPAREHEQYF.